These 23 T cell receptor beta chains share one sample of origin, sequenced in a study of blood T cell repertoires in COVID-19. The method was immunoSEQ multiplex PCR; TCRdb's version includes in-frame clones alone and lacks a portion of them. In the table there are about 170,000 clones, around 86% of which are singletons. The specimen sequenced was peripheral blood. These receptors were taken from a woman at least 80 years old in a cohort sampled during active or convalescent COVID-19.

The rearrangement joins TRBV19 to TRBJ2-1; a weak D match, TRBD1 (5 bases). Trimming took off 6 bases at V and 3 bases at J, with 12 bases between the two ends. CDR3 length equals 14 residues. In germline, CDR1 is LNHDA, CDR2 SQIVND (reference sequence). The CDR3 DNA reads as TGTGCCAGTAGACAGGAGATTATCTACAATGAGCAGTTCTTC. This encodes CASRQEIIYNEQFF.

The chain uses TRBV5-4 and TRBJ2-5; D perhaps matches TRBD1 (6 bases). CDR1 is SGHNT, CDR2 YYREEE, per germline (reference sequence). CDR3 length: 13 amino acids. The germline V and J ends were trimmed by 4 bases and 2 bases, with 9 bases remaining between them. The DNA of the CDR3 is TGTGCCAGCAGCGGACAGATTCAAGAGACCCAGTACTTC. Encoded protein: CASSGQIQETQYF.

CDR3: CASSPSRFGRGPGYTF. The CDR3 DNA reads as TGTGCCAGCAGCCCCTCGAGGTTCGGCAGGGGGCCCGGCTACACCTTC. The chain is built from TRBV11-2 and TRBJ1-2; 8 bases are a match to TRBD1. Germline V lookup: CDR1 SGHAT, CDR2 FQNNGV. V was clipped by 5 bases and J by 8 bases; unmatched bases: 16. The CDR3 spans 16 residues.

The chain joins TRBV15 to TRBJ1-4; 7 bases align to TRBD1. Germline CDR1 LNHNV, CDR2 YYDKDF (reference sequence). After removal of 3 bases from V and 5 bases from J, the junction contained 9 bases not matched to a gene. The CDR3 contains 16 residues. The CDR3 reads CATSSLSGQINEKLFF. CDR3 in DNA: TGTGCCACCAGCAGTCTATCGGGACAGATAAATGAAAAACTGTTTTTT.

The V and J genes are TRBV20-1 and TRBJ1-4; 8 nucleotides agree with TRBD1. The CDR3 extends over 14 amino acids. Looked up from germline, CDR1 is DFQATT and CDR2 is SNEGSKA (reference sequence). J lost 7 bases, V lost 3 bases, and 7 bases had no gene match. The CDR3 nucleotides are TGCAGTGCTAGTATAGACAGGGGTACTGAAAAACTGTTTTTT. Its protein product is CSASIDRGTEKLFF.

The chain couples TRBV5-1 to TRBJ1-1; D is perhaps TRBD1 (6 bases). CDR1 and CDR2 from the germline V gene are SGHRS and YFSETQ. Trimming took 1 base from V and 1 from J, leaving 11 bases between them. The CDR3 consists of 15 residues. This CDR3 is CASSLPGQRNTEAFF. CDR3 bases: TGCGCCAGCAGCTTGCCAGGACAGCGGAACACTGAAGCTTTCTTT.

This rearrangement joins TRBV2 to TRBJ2-7; 7 bases fit TRBD1. The CDR3 consists of 15 residues. V shed 8 bases, J shed 1 base, and the junction held 11 bases outside the gene matches. The germline V gene has CDR1 SNHLY and CDR2 FYNNEI. DNA for the CDR3: TGTGCCAGCTTATCCGGGACAGCAATTTCCTACGAGCAGTACTTC. Its protein product is CASLSGTAISYEQYF.

The V gene is TRBV20-1, the J gene TRBJ1-1; D gene uncertain. Germline loops: CDR1 DFQATT, CDR2 SNEGSKA (reference sequence). The V end lost 5 bases, the J end lost 6 bases, and 7 bases lay between the germline ends. The CDR3 is made up of 10 amino acids. CDR3 in amino acids: CSALIPEAFF. CDR3 sequence (DNA): TGCAGTGCTCTAATACCTGAAGCTTTCTTT.

The chain couples TRBV9 to TRBJ1-4; perhaps TRBD1 as D (5 bases). Germline loops: CDR1 SGDLS, CDR2 YYNGEE. The CDR3 runs 17 residues. Trimming took 0 bases from V and 5 from J, leaving 17 bases between them. CDR3 in DNA: TGTGCCAGCAGCGTAGCGAGGGGAGGTCTTACGAATGAAAAACTGTTTTTT. Translating gives CASSVARGGLTNEKLFF.

A few counts support this clone. This sequence joins TRBV20-1 and TRBJ2-7; 7 positions agree with TRBD1. The CDR3 is made up of 16 amino acids. V shed 3 bases and J 3 bases; nucleotides not matched to a gene: 14. CDR1 and CDR2 from the germline V gene are DFQATT and SNEGSKA (reference sequence). CDR3 protein: CSASGASGTASYEQYF. The CDR3 coding sequence is TGCAGTGCTAGTGGGGCGTCCGGGACAGCAAGCTACGAGCAGTACTTC.

This sequence joins TRBV28 and TRBJ1-2; 8 bases fit TRBD1. With 7 bases clipped from V and 7 bases from J, the junction kept 11 bases outside the gene matches. Germline CDR1 is MDHEN and CDR2 is SYDVKM. The CDR3 has 14 residues. The CDR3, as DNA: TGTGCCAGCACCTACCGGGACAGGACCGCTGGCTACACCTTC. This gives the protein CASTYRDRTAGYTF.

This clone turned up a few times. The V call is TRBV6-5, the J call TRBJ1-4; D unclear. The CDR3 totals 14 residues. Germline V gene lookup returns CDR1 MNHEY and CDR2 SVGAGI. V was shortened by 6 bases and J by 2 bases, with 10 bases between the two germline ends. This chain's CDR3 is CASREGGTNEKLFF. The CDR3 nucleotides read TGTGCCAGCAGGGAGGGTGGCACTAATGAAAAACTGTTTTTT.

This chain links TRBV2 with TRBJ1-6; D is unresolved. Per the germline V gene, CDR1 is SNHLY and CDR2 is FYNNEI. This CDR3 contains 13 residues. V was trimmed by 3 bases and J by 10 bases, leaving 10 bases between them. Here the CDR3 reads CASSDLRESPLHF. In nucleotides, the CDR3 is TGTGCCAGCAGTGATTTGAGGGAATCACCCCTCCACTTT.

This rearrangement joins TRBV25-1 to TRBJ1-1; possibly TRBD1 for D (5 bases). This CDR3 is 14 amino acids long. CDR1 and CDR2 (germline): MGHDK, SYGVNS. Trimming removed 0 bases at V and 5 bases at J, with 10 bases between. As DNA, the CDR3 is TGTGCCAGCAGTGAATACGGGGGAGAAACTGAAGCTTTCTTT. It specifies CASSEYGGETEAFF.

The rearrangement joins TRBV21-1 to TRBJ2-2; the table's TRBD1 call for D was not verified on the DNA. TRBV21-1 is a known pseudogene. The CDR3 totals 18 residues. CDR3 nucleotides: TGTGCCAGCAGCCCCTCCTATATCGTCCAGGGGTGGTCCGGGGAGCTGTTTTTT. Translation: CASSPSYIVQGWSGELFF.

In its sample, this clone was seen once. This chain uses TRBV7-9 with TRBJ1-5, with a tentative D call TRBD1 (5 bases). The CDR3 has 14 amino acids. Germline CDR1 and CDR2: SEHNR and FQNEAQ (reference sequence). V was cut by 1 base and J by 6 bases, with 10 bases left in between. Here the CDR3 reads CASSLGGGIQPQHF. Here the CDR3 DNA reads TGTGCCAGCAGCTTAGGGGGGGGGATTCAGCCCCAGCATTTT.

This clone was found a few times. The chain has TRBV27 and TRBJ2-1, with 11 bases fitting TRBD2. The germline gives CDR1 MNHEY, CDR2 SMNVEV (reference sequence). This CDR3 contains 16 residues. V lost 3 bases, J lost 7 bases, and 8 bases stayed unmatched. In DNA form, the CDR3 reads TGTGCCAGCAGTTTTCACCGGACTAGCGGGTTAAATGAGCAGTTCTTC. Its translation is CASSFHRTSGLNEQFF.

The rearrangement uses TRBV7-2 and TRBJ1-1; D remains ambiguous. CDR1 is SGHTA and CDR2 is FQGNSA in the germline V gene. V lost 0 bases and J lost 1, with 6 bases in between. The CDR3 contains 14 residues. The CDR3 is CASSLAPGNTEAFF. CDR3 DNA: TGTGCCAGCAGCTTAGCCCCCGGGAACACTGAAGCTTTCTTT.

The chain carries TRBV27 and TRBJ2-7; possible D gene TRBD1, 6 bases. In germline, CDR1 is MNHEY, CDR2 SMNVEV (reference sequence). This CDR3 is built from 13 residues. The ends were cut back, 3 bases at V and 2 bases at J, with 8 bases in the middle. CDR3 coding DNA: TGTGCCAGCAGTTTTACAGGGCCCTACGAGCAGTACTTC. Amino acids: CASSFTGPYEQYF.

V gene TRBV9 combines with J gene TRBJ1-2, with D uncertain. Germline V gene data show CDR1 as SGDLS and CDR2 as YYNGEE. There are 11 residues in the CDR3. Deletions cut 3 bases from V and 13 bases from J, with 13 bases between. The CDR3 is CASSAEGRSTF. CDR3 bases: TGTGCCAGCAGCGCGGAGGGTAGATCCACCTTC.

This sequence joins TRBV7-2 and TRBJ1-1; 7 nucleotides match TRBD1. With V trimmed by 5 bases and J by 0 bases, 3 bases remained unmatched. The CDR3 extends over 14 amino acids. Germline CDR1 and CDR2: SGHTA and FQGNSA. The CDR3 spells CASSPDRVNTEAFF. CDR3 nucleotide sequence: TGTGCCAGCAGCCCTGACAGGGTGAACACTGAAGCTTTCTTT.

The V gene is TRBV3-1 (or the pseudogene TRBV3-2), the J gene TRBJ1-1; TRBD1 aligns across 10 bases. The CDR3 contains 15 residues. Germline-derived CDR1 and CDR2 are LGHDT and YNNKEL (reference sequence). Unmatched junction bases numbered 4, after V lost 2 bases and J lost 4 bases. CDR3 nucleotide sequence: TGTGCCAGCAGCCAAACCGGGACAGGGGTCACTGAAGCTTTCTTT. Translating gives CASSQTGTGVTEAFF.

The sample holds a few counts of this clone. V is TRBV29-1 and J is TRBJ1-4; 10 bases are shared with TRBD1. The CDR3 runs to 13 residues. The ends lost 6 bases at V and 8 bases at J; junction bases unmatched: 6. Germline CDR1 and CDR2: SQVTM and ANQGSEA. CDR3 nucleotides: TGCAGCGTACGACAGGGGGCACTAGAAAAACTGTTTTTT. This translates into CSVRQGALEKLFF.